Included here is one TCR beta chain sequence, with context. At one end, the junction sequence differs from germline, possibly due to a read error. This table comes from immunoSEQ multiplex PCR, and its TCRdb copy is limited to in-frame clones, with some not included. The profile covers around 78,000 clones, with approximately 84% appearing a single time and 4% to 6% taken by the ten largest. This CDR3 region has 15 residues. Germline V gene sequence: CDR1 ENHRY, CDR2 SYGVKD. The data stem from a study of OX40 agonist ivuxolimab in advanced cancers. The TCR was taken from an adult with an advanced solid tumor such as melanoma, head and neck, liver or kidney cancer. This specimen consisted of CD4+ or CD8+ T cells sorted from blood, obtained in a trial of the OX40 agonist ivuxolimab. The chain combines TRBV10-3 with TRBJ2-7, with 11 nucleotides matching TRBD1. CDR3 nucleotides: TGTGCCAGCAGTGAAGCTGGGACAGGGGGCTACGAGCAGTACTTC. It codes for CASSEAGTGGYEQYF.